This TCR beta chain appears in the sequencing data of a study of glioma-infiltrating T cells after dendritic cell vaccination. In the study overall: Dendritic cell vaccination trial patients had either newly diagnosed or recurrent glioblastoma. Dendritic cells derived from monocytes and pulsed with autologous tumor lysate formed the vaccine.

Time point noted: after dendritic cell vaccination, including at tumor progression/relapse. Selection required adequate fresh-frozen tumor tissue plus more than two years' survival data. Data came from immunoSEQ multiplex PCR; TCRdb stores just in-frame clones and leaves some out. The table includes 98,000 or so clones, around 80% detected once. The CDR3 runs 17 residues. Germline V gene sequence: CDR1 SGHNT, CDR2 YYREEE (reference sequence). Trimming took off 4 bases at V and 1 base at J, with 17 bases between the two ends. Sequencing was performed on blood, taken after dendritic cell vaccination. The sequence was obtained from a human donor with glioblastoma. The genes are TRBV5-4 and TRBJ2-2; D unclear. The CDR3 reads CASSPKLSSLNTGELFF. In nucleotides, the CDR3 is TGTGCCAGCAGCCCAAAACTGTCATCTCTGAACACCGGGGAGCTGTTTTTT.